This TCR beta chain is drawn from a study of blood T cells in healthy people across ages. A J-beta primer mix and a sample-barcoded 5' primer were used in a second PCR of about 7 to 12 cycles. A template-switch adaptor containing 12 random nucleotides labeled each cDNA molecule. TCRdb used MiXCR to reprocess the 5' RACE reads, holding one entry per CDR3 protein. The sample records about 800,000 distinct CDR3 sequences, 58% being singletons. Ranging in age from roughly 6 to 90, the donors were healthy Caucasian individuals from Russia. From germline, CDR1 is MNHEY and CDR2 SVGEGT. This CDR3 has 13 residues. V lost 5 bases to trimming and J lost 4 bases, with 11 bases between them. Study-level points and caveats: Versus aged donors, long-lived donors had higher diversity and more naive CD4+ cells. Roughly linear declines in TCR beta diversity per million T cells occurred with age.

Notes on this clonotype: The antigen is not known.

The chain joins TRBV6-2 or TRBV6-3 to TRBJ2-5; a possible D gene is TRBD2 (6 bases). The specimen was blood. The origin of this receptor is a man younger than 45 in good health. The DNA of the CDR3 is TGTGCCAGCAGTGCCCCGACTAGAGAGACCCAGTACTTC. Translating it yields CASSAPTRETQYF.